This record looks at one T cell receptor beta chain sequence and its context. The source of the sample is a study of blood T cell repertoires in COVID-19. This CDR3 has 14 residues. The V end was cut by 5 bases, the J end by 1 base, with 11 bases between. Germline V gives CDR1 LNHDA, CDR2 SQIVND (reference sequence). Sequencing used immunoSEQ multiplex PCR; TCRdb keeps in-frame clones, though not all of them. The sample includes about 320,000 clones, around 85% of them seen just once. The receptor was isolated from a woman aged 30 to 39 who had been exposed to COVID-19. The rearrangement joins TRBV19 to TRBJ1-2; TRBD1 might be the D (6 bases). The specimen was PBMCs or T cells enriched from blood (not recorded which). This chain's CDR3 is CASSPQGINYGYTF. CDR3 in DNA: TGTGCCAGTAGTCCACAGGGTATTAACTATGGCTACACCTTC.